The rows below give T cell receptor beta chains drawn from one sample of a study of T cells in Graves' hyperthyroidism and ophthalmopathy. One entry per CDR3 protein, called by TCRdb with MiXCR from the multiplex PCR reads. The repertoire includes more than 40,000 distinct CDR3 sequences, around 45% of them detected once, and roughly a third sits in the top ten. The sample taken for sequencing was peripheral blood or thyroid tissue (not recorded which). These receptors were taken from a woman in her 50s with Graves' hyperthyroidism. The CDR3 runs from the conserved cysteine through the conserved F or W. D genes are given only for firm matches. Rows give clone size only sometimes, using once, few, many, or a class for an expanded clone.

j_call cdr3_length d_call clone_size v_call cdr3_aa cdr3_nt
TRBJ1-1 12 . once TRBV20-1 CSARDQAPEAFF TGCAGTGCTAGAGATCAGGCGCCAGAAGCTTTCTTT
TRBJ1-2 14 TRBD1 . TRBV2 CASVGTGTSYGYTF TGTGCCAGCGTTGGGACAGGGACCAGCTATGGCTACACCTTC
TRBJ1-2 13 . . TRBV29-1 CSTLGATHYGYTF TGCAGCACCCTCGGGGCTACTCACTATGGCTACACCTTC
TRBJ2-2 16 TRBD2 many TRBV5-1 CASSREGGIYSGELFF TGCGCCAGCAGCCGGGAGGGCGGCATCTACTCCGGGGAGCTGTTTTTT
TRBJ1-5 14 . many TRBV20-1 CSAVDPSSNQPQHF TGCAGTGCTGTGGACCCGAGTAGCAATCAGCCCCAGCATTTT
TRBJ2-6 16 . many TRBV28 CASSHPPSSGANVLTF TGTGCCAGCAGCCACCCCCCGAGCTCTGGGGCCAACGTCCTGACTTTC
TRBJ1-2 13 . once TRBV10-2 CASRGGTVYGYTF TGCGCCAGCAGGGGGGGAACAGTGTATGGCTACACCTTC
TRBJ1-4 14 TRBD1 many TRBV3-1 CASSQGQRDEKLFF TGTGCCAGCAGCCAGGGACAGCGAGATGAAAAACTGTTTTTT
TRBJ2-7 14 . . TRBV29-1 CSVVGGDMSGEQYF TGCAGCGTCGTCGGCGGGGATATGTCGGGCGAGCAGTACTTC
TRBJ2-7 13 TRBD1 . TRBV24-1 CATSDRTGFEQYF TGTGCCACCAGTGATCGGACAGGTTTCGAGCAGTACTTC
TRBJ1-2 13 . once TRBV10-3 CAISAQGNNGYTF TGTGCCATCAGTGCGCAGGGGAATAATGGCTACACCTTC
TRBJ1-2 16 . . TRBV10-3 CAISEPLQGVREGYTF TGTGCCATCAGTGAGCCTTTACAGGGCGTACGGGAGGGCTACACCTTC
TRBJ1-5 17 . . TRBV30 CAWSAGLGGGSNQPQHF TGTGCCTGGAGTGCAGGCCTGGGAGGGGGAAGCAATCAGCCCCAGCATTTT
TRBJ2-3 11 . . TRBV29-1 CSVEGTDTQYF TGCAGCGTTGAGGGGACAGATACGCAGTATTTT
TRBJ2-7 13 . . TRBV7-6 CASTAWTAYEQYF TGTGCCAGCACAGCGTGGACAGCCTACGAGCAGTACTTC
TRBJ1-5 14 . many TRBV28 CASSPTGSNQPQHF TGTGCCAGCAGCCCAACGGGTAGCAATCAGCCCCAGCATTTT
TRBJ2-2 13 . . TRBV7-2 CAGSLWETGELFF TGTGCCGGCAGCTTATGGGAGACTGGGGAGCTGTTTTTT
TRBJ2-1 14 TRBD2 . TRBV5-1 CASSSPGLVNEQFF TGCGCCAGCAGCTCGCCGGGACTAGTTAATGAGCAGTTCTTC